The sequence of this T cell receptor beta chain was determined in a study of blood T cell repertoires in COVID-19. Germline loops: CDR1 MRHNA, CDR2 SNTAGT. The CDR3 has 14 amino acids. TCRdb keeps only in-frame clones here, not all; method: immunoSEQ multiplex PCR. The data contain about 160,000 clones, approximately 85% of them singletons. The chain has TRBV6-4 and TRBJ2-5; maybe TRBD2 (6 bases). The source is a man at least 80 years old with COVID-19, enrolled during active disease. Input material: peripheral blood. Here the CDR3 reads CAQLPGGSRETQYF. Written as DNA, the CDR3 is TGTGCACAATTGCCCGGGGGATCGAGGGAGACCCAGTACTTC.